The TCR beta chain under discussion was sequenced for a study of T-cell memory formation after mild COVID-19. This clonotype has a handful of counts. Germline CDR1 SGHAT, CDR2 FQNNGV. CDR3 length: 16 amino acids. V dropped 5 bases and J dropped 4; count of bases not matched to a gene: 13. Using its own MiXCR run on the 5' RACE reads, TCRdb lists one record per CDR3 protein. The sample lists approximately 98,000 distinct CDR3 sequences, over 15% occurring once. Sequencing used PBMCs or a T cell subset sorted from them (not recorded which). The receptor's source is a man younger than 35 who had mild COVID-19 (a few samples of this study predate the infection). Cell type and time point are not known. The V call is TRBV11-2, the J call TRBJ2-7, with TRBD1 matching 8 bases. CDR3 in DNA: TGTGCCAGCAGCGCCTTTCCCAGGACAGGGCTATACGAGCAGTACGTC. Its protein product is CASSAFPRTGLYEQYV.